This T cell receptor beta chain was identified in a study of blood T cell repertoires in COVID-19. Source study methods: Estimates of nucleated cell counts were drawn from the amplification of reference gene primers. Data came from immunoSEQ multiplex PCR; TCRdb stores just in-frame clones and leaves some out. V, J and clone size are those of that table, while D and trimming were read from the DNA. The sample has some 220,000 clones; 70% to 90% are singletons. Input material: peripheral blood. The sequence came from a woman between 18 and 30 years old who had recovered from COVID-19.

CDR3: CASSLAPSNEQFF. In DNA form, the CDR3 reads TGCGCCAGCAGCTTGGCCCCGAGCAATGAGCAGTTCTTC. The chain links TRBV5-1 to TRBJ2-1; no clear D. CDR3 length: 13 amino acids. Germline V lookup: CDR1 SGHRS, CDR2 YFSETQ. The germline V and J ends were trimmed by 0 bases and 6 bases, with 7 bases remaining between them.